What follows are 14 T cell receptor beta chains derived from one specimen sequenced in a study of blood T cells in healthy people across ages. A second PCR of about 7 to 11 cycles used a sample-barcoded 5' primer and a J-beta primer mix. TCRdb re-analysed the 5' RACE reads in MiXCR, keeping a single row per CDR3 protein. The data contain about 970,000 distinct CDR3 sequences, 51% of them seen just once; the ten biggest clones take up over 20%. Sequencing input: blood. Every receptor here comes from a woman aged 55-69 years in good health.

This clonotype was counted only a few times. The chain employs TRBV6-5 and TRBJ1-5; D call uncertain. This CDR3 has 15 residues. Germline CDR1 reads MNHEY; CDR2 reads SVGAGI. Between the trimmed V and J ends, which lost 3 bases and 1 base, there was a span of 10 bases. CDR3: CASSYGASSNQPQHF. CDR3 sequence (DNA): TGTGCCAGCAGTTATGGCGCGAGCAGCAATCAGCCCCAGCATTTT.

The V and J genes are TRBV4-1 and TRBJ2-1; 7 bases are a match to TRBD1. The J call may be faulty, since TRBJ2-7 better matches the DNA end. Germline CDR1 is MGHRA and CDR2 is YSYEKL. There are 14 residues in the CDR3. The CDR3 here is CASRQGLTYNEQYF. DNA of the CDR3: TGCGCCAGCAGACAGGGGCTTACCTACAATGAGCAGTACTTC.

This clonotype was recorded once. This chain links TRBV29-1 with TRBJ2-5, with 8 bases fitting TRBD2. The CDR3 runs 14 residues. Germline V gene lookup returns CDR1 SQVTM and CDR2 ANQGSEA. Germline trimming cut 4 bases from V and 3 bases from J; bases unmatched to any gene: 7. The chain's CDR3 is CSVGVGTREETQYF. CDR3 nucleotides: TGCAGCGTTGGGGTGGGGACTAGAGAAGAGACCCAGTACTTC. Using reference TRBV29-1 and TRBJ2-5 for the parts outside the CDR3, the full variable domain is SAVISQKPSRDICQRGTSLTIQCQVDSQVTMMFWYRQQPGQSLTLIATANQGSEATYESGFVIDKFPISRPNLTFSTLTVSNMSPEDSSIYLCSVGVGTREETQYFGPGTRLLVL.

The chain uses TRBV11-2 and TRBJ2-7, with D perhaps TRBD2 (5 bases). Trimming shortened V by 1 base and J by 0 bases, and 19 bases separated the two germline ends. Per the germline V gene, CDR1 is SGHAT and CDR2 is FQNNGV. CDR3 length equals 18 residues. CDR3 sequence: CASSLVRRPTTSSYEQYF. DNA for the CDR3: TGTGCCAGCAGCTTAGTACGCCGTCCGACAACTAGCTCCTACGAGCAGTACTTC. The complete variable domain, with remaining parts taken from reference TRBV11-2 and TRBJ2-7, reads EAGVAQSPRYKIIEKRQSVAFWCNPISGHATLYWYQQILGQGPKLLIQFQNNGVVDDSQLPKDRFSAERLKGVDSTLKIQPAKLEDSAVYLCASSLVRRPTTSSYEQYFGPGTRLTVT.

The chain couples TRBV7-8 to TRBJ2-1; 8 nucleotides align to TRBD2. The trim removed 8 bases at V and 7 bases at J, leaving 10 bases unmatched. This CDR3 spans 14 amino acids. The germline V gene has CDR1 SGHVS and CDR2 FQNEAQ. In nucleotides, the CDR3 is TGTGCCAGCGGCATCCCGGGGGGGGTGAATGAGCAGTTCTTC. This codes for CASGIPGGVNEQFF. The whole variable domain, remainder taken from reference TRBV7-8 and TRBJ2-1, is GAGVSQSPRYKVAKRGQDVALRCDPISGHVSLFWYQQALGQGPEFLTYFQNEAQLDKSGLPSDRFFAERPEGSVSTLKIQRTQQEDSAVYLCASGIPGGVNEQFFGPGTRLTVL.

The CDR3, as DNA: TGTGCCAGCAGCCCCTATCGGGACAGGGGGCCCGGGGAGCTGTTTTTT. Residues: CASSPYRDRGPGELFF. The V gene is TRBV5-6, the J gene TRBJ2-2; TRBD1 aligns across 12 bases. Trimming at V came to 4 bases and at J to 6 bases, leaving 7 bases not matched to a gene. Germline values: CDR1 SGHDT, CDR2 YYEEEE. The CDR3 is 16 amino acids.

The J gene is TRBJ2-7, the V gene TRBV20-1, with D possibly matching TRBD1 (6 bases). From germline, CDR1 is DFQATT and CDR2 SNEGSKA (reference sequence). The CDR3 is 15 amino acids. Trimming removed 0 bases from V and 5 bases from J, with 17 bases in between. CDR3 sequence: CSARDPGQSLDEQYF. The CDR3 DNA is TGCAGTGCTAGAGATCCAGGACAGTCTCTCGACGAGCAGTACTTC.

V is TRBV25-1 and J is TRBJ2-1; the D is unclear. The CDR3 runs 13 residues. Trimming left V 0 bases short and J 5 bases short, with 5 bases between. The germline V gene has CDR1 MGHDK and CDR2 SYGVNS. The CDR3 protein is CASSEYPNNEQFF. As DNA, the CDR3 is TGTGCCAGCAGTGAATACCCCAACAATGAGCAGTTCTTC.

This clonotype appeared a few times. This chain joins TRBV29-1 and TRBJ1-2, with a weak D call TRBD1 (6 bases). Germline-derived CDR1 and CDR2 are SQVTM and ANQGSEA. The CDR3 is 14 amino acids. Between the trimmed V and J ends, which lost 3 bases and 6 bases, there was a span of 17 bases. This CDR3 reads CSVDRVGGHHGYTF. DNA of the CDR3: TGCAGCGTTGACCGCGTTGGGGGGCATCATGGCTACACCTTC.

With regard to this clonotype: A read error may account for a junction end that differs from germline. The V call is TRBV28, the J call TRBJ1-1, with 9 bases lining up with TRBD1. Germline V lookup: CDR1 MDHEN, CDR2 SYDVKM. This CDR3 has 15 residues. In DNA, the CDR3 is TGTGCCAGCAGGACTACAGGGGGCGTGAAAACTGAAGCTTTCTTT. Protein sequence: CASRTTGGVKTEAFF.

The chain has TRBV12-3 or TRBV12-4 and TRBJ2-1; 8 bases fit TRBD2. The CDR3 loop spans 14 amino acids. Trimming removed 5 bases from V and 4 bases from J; junction bases left unmatched: 4. The CDR3 spells CASSMTSAYNEQFF. The CDR3 bases are TGTGCCAGCAGTATGACTAGCGCATACAATGAGCAGTTCTTC.

This chain links TRBV6-2 or TRBV6-3 with TRBJ2-5; D is possibly TRBD1 (6 bases). Trimming left V 8 bases short and J 5 bases short, with 15 bases between. CDR3 length equals 13 residues. CDR1 and CDR2 (germline): MNHEY, SVGEGT. The CDR3 is CASAPPGVETQYF. The CDR3, as DNA: TGTGCCAGCGCCCCCCCAGGGGTGGAGACCCAGTACTTC.

This chain links TRBV14 with TRBJ2-7; D remains ambiguous. The J call may be incorrect, as the DNA end agrees better with TRBJ2-5. Germline V gene sequence: CDR1 SGHDN, CDR2 FVKESK. The CDR3 covers 17 residues. DNA of the CDR3: TGTGCCAGCAGCCAGACGAAGAGTCAACTAATCCGGCAGACCCAGTACTTC. It translates to CASSQTKSQLIRQTQYF.

A word on this clonotype: One junction end does not reproduce the germline sequence, and a read error may be involved. The rearrangement links TRBV9 to TRBJ2-1, with D tentatively TRBD1 or TRBD2 (5 bases each). The J call could be wrong; TRBJ2-7 is a better fit for the DNA end. Germline CDR1 SGDLS, CDR2 YYNGEE. The CDR3 runs 14 residues. This CDR3 reads CASGVGDLRDEQYF. The CDR3 DNA follows: TGTGCCAGCGGCGTGGGGGACCTGCGGGACGAGCAGTACTTC.